Below are 5 T cell receptor beta chains sequenced from a single sample in a study of cytomegalovirus exposure and HLA in healthy donors. Researchers ran the PCR with 60 Vbeta and 13 Jbeta primers. Clones were read by immunoSEQ multiplex PCR, and TCRdb kept only the in-frame ones, dropping some. The repertoire consists of approximately 210,000 clones, with 82% occurring once and the leading ten covering approximately 6.5%. The specimen sequenced was PBMCs. The receptors shown here come from a middle-aged man in good health and CMV-seropositive.

The chain recombines TRBV27 with TRBJ2-5; 7 bases match TRBD1. The V gene's germline CDR1 is MNHEY and CDR2 SMNVEV (reference sequence). The CDR3 totals 16 residues. The V gene end was trimmed by 0 bases and the J gene end by 6 bases; junction bases not matched to a gene: 10. The CDR3 region is CASSLSPQGVGKTQYF. CDR3 bases: TGTGCCAGCAGTTTATCGCCGCAGGGGGTTGGAAAGACCCAGTACTTC.

The chain carries TRBV7-8 and TRBJ2-2, with 7 nucleotides matching TRBD2. Per the germline V gene, CDR1 is SGHVS and CDR2 is FQNEAQ. This CDR3 has 17 residues. V shed 2 bases and J 2 bases; nucleotides not matched to a gene: 8. This CDR3 is CASSLMGLAANTGELFF. DNA of the CDR3: TGTGCCAGCAGCTTAATGGGCCTAGCGGCTAACACCGGGGAGCTGTTTTTT.

The V and J genes are TRBV2 and TRBJ1-6; a weak D match, TRBD1 (5 bases). The CDR3 sequence is 15 residues long. Trimming removed 1 base at V and 10 bases at J, with 14 bases between. CDR1 and CDR2 from the germline V gene are SNHLY and FYNNEI. CDR3 sequence: CASSEGQGQLSPLHF. DNA for the CDR3: TGTGCCAGCAGTGAAGGTCAGGGTCAATTATCACCCCTCCACTTT.

The V call is TRBV6-5, the J call TRBJ2-7, with 10 bases fitting TRBD2. V lost 2 bases and J lost 4; bases outside the gene matches: 5. Germline-derived CDR1 and CDR2 are MNHEY and SVGAGI. This CDR3 has 15 residues. The CDR3 bases are TGTGCCAGCAGTTACAAGTGGACTAGCGGATACGAGCAGTACTTC. This translates into CASSYKWTSGYEQYF.

The V call is TRBV4-1, the J call TRBJ2-7, with TRBD2 matching 8 bases. Germline loops: CDR1 MGHRA, CDR2 YSYEKL. This CDR3 contains 17 residues. After removal of 0 bases from V and 2 bases from J, the junction contained 9 bases not matched to a gene. CDR3 amino acids: CASSQEGGTRWAYEQYF. CDR3 coding DNA: TGCGCCAGCAGCCAAGAGGGCGGGACTAGATGGGCCTACGAGCAGTACTTC.